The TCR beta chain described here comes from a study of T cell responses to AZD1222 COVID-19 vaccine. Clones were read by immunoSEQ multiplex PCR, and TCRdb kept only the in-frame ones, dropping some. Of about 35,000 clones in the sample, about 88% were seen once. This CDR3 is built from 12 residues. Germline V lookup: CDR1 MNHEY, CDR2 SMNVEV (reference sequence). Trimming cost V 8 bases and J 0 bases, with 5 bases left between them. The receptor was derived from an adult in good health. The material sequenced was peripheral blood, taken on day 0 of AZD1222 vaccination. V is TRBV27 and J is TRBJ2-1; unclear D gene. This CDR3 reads CASLHSYNEQFF. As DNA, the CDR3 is TGTGCCAGCCTCCACTCCTACAATGAGCAGTTCTTC.